The source of this TCR beta chain is a study of Graves' ophthalmopathy and Graves' hyperthyroidism. Comment on this clonotype: It may be a read error: a sequence one base away is much more abundant.

Germline CDR1 reads SGDLS; CDR2 reads YYNGEE. This CDR3 comprises 14 residues. RNA served as the template for amplifying TCR beta CDR3 regions. Scientists carried out first-round RT-PCR using HTBI primers and then a second-round multiplex PCR. MiXCR, applied by TCRdb to the multiplex PCR reads, yields one record per CDR3 protein. This sample has 900,000 to 1,200,000 distinct CDR3 sequences, with roughly 35% found just once. Additional autoimmune diseases, uncontrolled infections, pregnancy or lactation disqualified patients. The specimen sequenced was peripheral blood or thyroid tissue (not recorded which). This sequence originates from an adult man with Graves' hyperthyroidism. This chain joins TRBV9 and TRBJ1-2, with D unresolved. The CDR3 coding sequence is TGTACCAGCAGCGTAAACGGTTTTAACTATGGCTACACCTTC. This gives the protein CTSSVNGFNYGYTF. The full variable domain, in which reference TRBV9 and TRBJ1-2 provide the parts outside the CDR3, is DSGVTQTPKHLITATGQRVTLRCSPRSGDLSVYWYQQSLDQGLQFLIQYYNGEERAKGNILERFSAQQFPDLHSELNLSSLELGDSALYFCTSSVNGFNYGYTFGSGTRLTVV.